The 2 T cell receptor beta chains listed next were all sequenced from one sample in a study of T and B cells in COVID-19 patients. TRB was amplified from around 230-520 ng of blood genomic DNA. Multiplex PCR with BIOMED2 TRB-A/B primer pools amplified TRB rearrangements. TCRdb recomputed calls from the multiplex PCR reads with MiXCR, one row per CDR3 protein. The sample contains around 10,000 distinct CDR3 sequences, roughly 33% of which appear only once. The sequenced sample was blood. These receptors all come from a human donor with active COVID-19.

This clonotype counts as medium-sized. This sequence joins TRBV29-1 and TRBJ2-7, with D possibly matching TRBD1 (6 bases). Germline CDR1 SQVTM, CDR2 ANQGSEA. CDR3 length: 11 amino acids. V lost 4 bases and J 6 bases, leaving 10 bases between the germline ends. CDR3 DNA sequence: TGCAGCGTTGTTACAGGGCTCGAGCAGTACTTC. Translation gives CSVVTGLEQYF.

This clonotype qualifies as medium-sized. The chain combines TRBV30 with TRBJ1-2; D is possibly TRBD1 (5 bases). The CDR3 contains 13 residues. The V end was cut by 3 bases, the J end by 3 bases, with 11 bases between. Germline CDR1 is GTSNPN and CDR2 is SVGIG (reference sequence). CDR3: CAWSVTEYYGYTF. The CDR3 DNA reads TGTGCCTGGAGCGTGACAGAGTACTATGGCTACACCTTC.